This T cell receptor (beta chain) derives from a study of blood T cell repertoires in COVID-19. Looking at the study overall: Acute-phase and convalescent COVID-19 samples originated in the United States, Italy and Spain.

Germline V gives CDR1 SGHNT, CDR2 YYREEE (reference sequence). V dropped 2 bases and J dropped 6; count of bases not matched to a gene: 6. The CDR3 is 15 amino acids. Method: immunoSEQ multiplex PCR; TCRdb's copy keeps in-frame clones and lacks some. The table shows around 200,000 clones, with about 90% occurring only once. Sequencing was carried out using peripheral blood. The chain uses TRBV5-4 and TRBJ2-2; 8 bases are shared with TRBD1. This sequence originates from a man in his forties or fifties with active or convalescent COVID-19. The chain's CDR3 is CASSFKQGAPGELFF. CDR3 nucleotide sequence: TGTGCCAGCAGCTTCAAGCAGGGGGCCCCCGGGGAGCTGTTTTTT.